Presented here are 2 T cell receptor beta chains from one specimen sequenced in a study of a mutant IDH1 vaccine in newly diagnosed glioma. The protocol was immunoSEQ multiplex PCR, while the TCRdb copy is restricted to in-frame clones and leaves out a portion. The table shows around 26,000 clones, with roughly three quarters occurring only once. Indicated time point: week 11, during vaccination. Vaccine doses each comprised 300 ug of mutant IDH1 20-mer peptide, with topical imiquimod. No antigens are known for them. This sample comprised peripheral blood mononuclear cells (PBMCs), obtained from a glioma patient whose treatment included an IDH1 peptide vaccine. All receptors derive from a man younger than 30 with glioma. Some clones in this sample may be carry-over from other donors' samples.

Only a few counts were recorded for this clone. This rearrangement joins TRBV7-9 to TRBJ1-1; 7 nucleotides align to TRBD1. The CDR3 totals 16 residues. Germline V gene data show CDR1 as SEHNR and CDR2 as FQNEAQ (reference sequence). Losses at the gene ends were 3 bases for V and 2 bases for J; bases not matched to a gene: 9. The DNA for the CDR3 is TGTGCCAGCAGCTTCCCTCAGGGGGGGTTTAACACTGAAGCTTTCTTT. Amino acids: CASSFPQGGFNTEAFF.

This chain connects TRBV4-1 to TRBJ2-7; D is unclear. Germline V gene data show CDR1 as MGHRA and CDR2 as YSYEKL. The CDR3 covers 14 residues. V lost 1 base and J 3 bases, leaving 10 bases between the germline ends. The CDR3 loop is CASSQAADGYEQYF. In DNA form, the CDR3 reads TGCGCCAGCAGCCAAGCCGCGGACGGCTACGAGCAGTACTTC.